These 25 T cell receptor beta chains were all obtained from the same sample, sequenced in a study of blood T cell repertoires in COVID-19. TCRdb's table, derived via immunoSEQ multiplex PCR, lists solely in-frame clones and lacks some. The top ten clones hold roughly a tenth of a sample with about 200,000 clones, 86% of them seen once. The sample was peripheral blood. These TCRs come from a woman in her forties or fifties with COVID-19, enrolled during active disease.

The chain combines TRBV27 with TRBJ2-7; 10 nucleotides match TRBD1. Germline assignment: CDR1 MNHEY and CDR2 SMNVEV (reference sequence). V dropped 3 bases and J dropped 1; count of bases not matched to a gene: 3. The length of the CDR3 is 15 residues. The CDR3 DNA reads TGTGCCAGCAGTTTGACAGGGGGCCTTTCCTACGAGCAGTACGTC. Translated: CASSLTGGLSYEQYV.

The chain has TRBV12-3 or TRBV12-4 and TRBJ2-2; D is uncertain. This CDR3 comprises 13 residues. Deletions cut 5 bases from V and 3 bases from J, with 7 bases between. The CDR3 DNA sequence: TGTGCCAGCAGTCCTATATACACCGGGGAGCTGTTTTTT. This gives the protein CASSPIYTGELFF.

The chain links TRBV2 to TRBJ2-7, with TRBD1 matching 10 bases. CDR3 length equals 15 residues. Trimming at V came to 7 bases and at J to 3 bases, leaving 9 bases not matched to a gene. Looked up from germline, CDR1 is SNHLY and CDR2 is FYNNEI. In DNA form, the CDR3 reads TGTGCCAGCAATACCGGGACAGGGGTTAACTACGAGCAGTACTTC. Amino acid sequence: CASNTGTGVNYEQYF.

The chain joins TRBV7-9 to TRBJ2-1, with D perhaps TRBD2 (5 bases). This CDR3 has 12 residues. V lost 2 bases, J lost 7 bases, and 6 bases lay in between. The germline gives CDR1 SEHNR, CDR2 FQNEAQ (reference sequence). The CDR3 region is CASSLRGNEQFF. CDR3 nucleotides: TGTGCCAGCAGCTTACGGGGAAATGAGCAGTTCTTC.

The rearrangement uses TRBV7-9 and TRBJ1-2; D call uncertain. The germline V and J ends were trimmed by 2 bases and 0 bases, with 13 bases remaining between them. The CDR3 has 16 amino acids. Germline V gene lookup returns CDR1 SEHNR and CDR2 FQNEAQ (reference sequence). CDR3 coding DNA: TGTGCCAGCAGCTTATGCCAGAGGATAGCTAACTATGGCTACACCTTC. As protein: CASSLCQRIANYGYTF.

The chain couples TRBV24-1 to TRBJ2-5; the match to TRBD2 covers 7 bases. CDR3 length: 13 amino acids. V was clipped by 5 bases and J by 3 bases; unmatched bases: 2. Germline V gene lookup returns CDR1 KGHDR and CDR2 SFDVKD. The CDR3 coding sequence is TGTGCCACCAGTGTGGGGGGGAAAGAGACCCAGTACTTC. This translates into CATSVGGKETQYF.

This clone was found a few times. The CDR3 DNA sequence: TGTGCCAGTAGCCAACGAGGGGGCGGCGGCTACAATGAGCAGTTCTTC. It yields the protein CASSQRGGGGYNEQFF. V gene TRBV19 combines with J gene TRBJ2-1; 7 positions match TRBD1. The CDR3 consists of 16 residues. Germline V gene sequence: CDR1 LNHDA, CDR2 SQIVND (reference sequence). V lost 6 bases, J lost 3 bases, and 11 bases stayed unmatched. Drawing the rest from reference TRBV19 and TRBJ2-1, the complete variable domain is DGGITQSPKYLFRKEGQNVTLSCEQNLNHDAMYWYRQDPGQGLRLIYYSQIVNDFQKGDIAEGYSVSREKKESFPLTVTSAQKNPTAFYLCASSQRGGGGYNEQFFGPGTRLTVL.

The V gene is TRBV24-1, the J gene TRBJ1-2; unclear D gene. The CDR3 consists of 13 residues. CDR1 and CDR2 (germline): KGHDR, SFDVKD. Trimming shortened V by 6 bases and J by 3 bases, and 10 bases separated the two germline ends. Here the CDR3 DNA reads TGTGCCACCAGTATAAGAGACTACTATGGCTACACCTTC. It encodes CATSIRDYYGYTF.

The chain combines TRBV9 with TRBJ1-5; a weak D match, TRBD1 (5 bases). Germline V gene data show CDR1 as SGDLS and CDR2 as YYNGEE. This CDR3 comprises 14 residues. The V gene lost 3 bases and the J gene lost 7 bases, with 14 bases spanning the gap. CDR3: CASSAGLLAQPQHF. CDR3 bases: TGTGCCAGCAGCGCGGGACTCCTAGCCCAGCCCCAGCATTTT.

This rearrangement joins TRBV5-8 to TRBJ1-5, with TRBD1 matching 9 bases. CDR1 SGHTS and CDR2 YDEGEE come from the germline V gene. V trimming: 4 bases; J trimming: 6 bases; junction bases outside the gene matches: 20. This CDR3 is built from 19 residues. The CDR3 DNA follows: TGTGCCAGCAGCCCAGAGGGTACCGGACAGGGGCGCGGGATTCAGCCCCAGCATTTT. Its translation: CASSPEGTGQGRGIQPQHF.

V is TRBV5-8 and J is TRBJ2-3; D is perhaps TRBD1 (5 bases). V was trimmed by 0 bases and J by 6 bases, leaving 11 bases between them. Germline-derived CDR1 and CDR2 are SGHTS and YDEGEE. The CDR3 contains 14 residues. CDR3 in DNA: TGTGCCAGCAGCTTGGACAGGCGTACCGATACGCAGTATTTT. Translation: CASSLDRRTDTQYF.

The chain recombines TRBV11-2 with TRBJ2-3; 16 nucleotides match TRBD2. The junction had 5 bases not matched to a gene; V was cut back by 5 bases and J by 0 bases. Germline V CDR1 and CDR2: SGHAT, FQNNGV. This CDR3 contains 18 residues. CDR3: CASSLGTSGGGSTDTQYF. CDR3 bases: TGTGCCAGCAGCCTAGGGACTAGCGGGGGGGGGAGCACAGATACGCAGTATTTT.

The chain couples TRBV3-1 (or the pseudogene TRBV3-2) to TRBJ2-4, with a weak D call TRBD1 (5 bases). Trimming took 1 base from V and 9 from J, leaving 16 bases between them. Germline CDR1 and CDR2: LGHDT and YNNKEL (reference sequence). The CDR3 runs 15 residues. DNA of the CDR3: TGTGCCAGCAGCCAAGGGCAGGGTCCCCGAAGCATTCAGTACTTC. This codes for CASSQGQGPRSIQYF.

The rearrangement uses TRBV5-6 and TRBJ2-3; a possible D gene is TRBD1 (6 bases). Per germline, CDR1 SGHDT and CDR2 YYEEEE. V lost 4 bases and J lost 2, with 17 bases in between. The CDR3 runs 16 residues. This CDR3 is CASSPRSNRATDTQYF. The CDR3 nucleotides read TGTGCCAGCAGCCCCCGTTCGAACAGGGCCACAGATACGCAGTATTTT.

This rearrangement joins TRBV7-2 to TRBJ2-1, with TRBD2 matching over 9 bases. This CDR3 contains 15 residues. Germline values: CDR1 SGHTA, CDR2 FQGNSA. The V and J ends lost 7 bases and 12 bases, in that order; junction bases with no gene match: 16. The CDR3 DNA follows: TGTGCCAGCAACCGCCAAGTAGCGGGGGCCCTCGGGCAGTTCTTC. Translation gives CASNRQVAGALGQFF.

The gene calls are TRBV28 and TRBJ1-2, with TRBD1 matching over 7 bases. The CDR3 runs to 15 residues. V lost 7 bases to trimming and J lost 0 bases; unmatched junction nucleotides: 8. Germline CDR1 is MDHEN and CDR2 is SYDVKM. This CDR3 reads CASTSGQKANYGYTF. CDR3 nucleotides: TGTGCCAGCACCTCGGGACAGAAGGCTAACTATGGCTACACCTTC.

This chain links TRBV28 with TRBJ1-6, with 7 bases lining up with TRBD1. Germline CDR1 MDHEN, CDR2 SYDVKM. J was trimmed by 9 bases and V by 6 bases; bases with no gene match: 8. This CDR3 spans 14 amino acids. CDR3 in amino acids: CASRYGTVASPLHF. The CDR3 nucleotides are TGTGCCAGCAGGTATGGGACAGTTGCTTCACCCCTCCACTTT. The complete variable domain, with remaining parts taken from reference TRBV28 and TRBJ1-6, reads DVKVTQSSRYLVKRTGEKVFLECVQDMDHENMFWYRQDPGLGLRLIYFSYDVKMKEKGDIPEGYSVSREKKERFSLILESASTNQTSMYLCASRYGTVASPLHFGNGTRLTVT.

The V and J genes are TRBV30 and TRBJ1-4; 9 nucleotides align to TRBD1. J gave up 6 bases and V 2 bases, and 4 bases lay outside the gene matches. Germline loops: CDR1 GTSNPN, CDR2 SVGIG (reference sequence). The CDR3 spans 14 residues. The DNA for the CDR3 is TGTGCCTGGAGTAGGGGGACAGGGTATGAAAAACTGTTTTTT. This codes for CAWSRGTGYEKLFF.

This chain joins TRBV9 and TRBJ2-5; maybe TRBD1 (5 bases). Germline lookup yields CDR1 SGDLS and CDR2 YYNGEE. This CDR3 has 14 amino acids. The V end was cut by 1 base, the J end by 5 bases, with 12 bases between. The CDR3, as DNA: TGTGCCAGCAGCGTAAGGGGAATGTCGGAGACCCAGTACTTC. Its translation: CASSVRGMSETQYF.

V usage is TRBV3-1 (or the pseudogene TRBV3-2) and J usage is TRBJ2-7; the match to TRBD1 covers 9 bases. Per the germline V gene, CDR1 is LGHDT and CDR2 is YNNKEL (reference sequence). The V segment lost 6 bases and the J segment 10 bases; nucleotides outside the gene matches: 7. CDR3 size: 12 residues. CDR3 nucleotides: TGTGCCAGCAGGGCCGGGACAGGGTACCAGTACTTC. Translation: CASRAGTGYQYF.

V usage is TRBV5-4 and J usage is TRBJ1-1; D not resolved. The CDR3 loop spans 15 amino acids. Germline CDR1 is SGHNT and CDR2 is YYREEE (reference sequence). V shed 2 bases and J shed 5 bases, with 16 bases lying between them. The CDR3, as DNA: TGTGCCAGCAGCTTCGAAAAAGGCGGGTATACTGAAGCTTTCTTT. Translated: CASSFEKGGYTEAFF.

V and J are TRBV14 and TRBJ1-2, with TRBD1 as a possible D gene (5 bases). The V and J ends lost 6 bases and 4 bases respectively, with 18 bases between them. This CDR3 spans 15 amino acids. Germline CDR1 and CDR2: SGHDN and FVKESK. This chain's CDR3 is CASRPSGVNSYGYTF. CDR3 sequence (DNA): TGTGCCAGCAGACCCTCGGGGGTCAACTCCTATGGCTACACCTTC.

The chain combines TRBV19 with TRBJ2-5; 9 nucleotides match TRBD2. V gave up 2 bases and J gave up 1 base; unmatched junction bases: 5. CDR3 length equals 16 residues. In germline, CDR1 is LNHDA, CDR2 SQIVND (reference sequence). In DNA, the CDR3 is TGTGCCAGTAGTATAAGCCTAGCGGGGTTCCAAGAGACCCAGTACTTC. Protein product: CASSISLAGFQETQYF.

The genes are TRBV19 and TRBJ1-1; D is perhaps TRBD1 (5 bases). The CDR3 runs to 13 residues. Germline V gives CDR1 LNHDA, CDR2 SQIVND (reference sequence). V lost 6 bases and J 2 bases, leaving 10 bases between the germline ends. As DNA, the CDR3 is TGTGCCAGTAGGGAGCAGGGTAACACTGAAGCTTTCTTT. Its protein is CASREQGNTEAFF.

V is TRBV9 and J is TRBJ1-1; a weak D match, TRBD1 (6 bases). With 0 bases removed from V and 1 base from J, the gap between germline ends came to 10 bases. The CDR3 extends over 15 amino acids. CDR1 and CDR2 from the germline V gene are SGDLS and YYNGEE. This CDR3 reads CASSVEGVGNTEAFF. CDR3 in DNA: TGTGCCAGCAGCGTAGAGGGGGTAGGGAACACTGAAGCTTTCTTT.